The present T cell receptor beta chain was sequenced within a study of Ad26.COV2.S vaccination and SARS-CoV-2 variants. The sample's treatment: roughly 19 received Ad26.COV2.S at low or high dose, single or two shots; roughly five received placebo; per-sample allocation not given. Each sample was drawn 63 days after the first injection (of vaccine or placebo). Only in-frame clones appear in the TCRdb table, and some are missing; sequencing was by immunoSEQ multiplex PCR. This sample has about 350,000 clones; 80% to 90% occur once, and the top ten carry around 11%. This sequence was found in a person aged 18-65 years who received the Ad26.COV2.S COVID-19 vaccine or a placebo. The source material was peripheral blood, sampled in a trial of Ad26.COV2.S vaccine versus placebo.

CDR3 in DNA: TGCAGCGTTGATTTGAACACCGGGGAGCTGTTTTTT. Translated: CSVDLNTGELFF. The V and J genes are TRBV29-1 and TRBJ2-2; D not resolved. V lost 3 bases to trimming and J lost 1 base, with 3 bases between them. The CDR3 is 12 amino acids. The germline gives CDR1 SQVTM, CDR2 ANQGSEA.